Listed below are T cell receptor beta chains from one sample, sequenced in a study of blood T cell repertoires in COVID-19. Some clones are missing from TCRdb's copy, which holds only in-frame ones; the method was immunoSEQ multiplex PCR. The top ten hold about 4% of the sample, which has some 190,000 clones, approximately 80% seen once. Sequenced: PBMCs or T cells enriched from blood (not recorded which). These receptors came from a young man with acute COVID-19. Both conserved end residues are part of each CDR3. A D gene is named only where the DNA matches it firmly. Rows give clone size only sometimes, using once, few, many, or a class for an expanded clone.

CDR3nt | CDR3aa | j_gene | abundance | d_gene | v_gene | len
TGTGCCAGCTCGTCCTCCCCTGAAGCTTTCTTT | CASSSSPEAFF | TRBJ1-1 | . | . | TRBV7-9 | 11
TGTGCCTGGAAACAGGGGGCTGGGAACACCATATATTTT | CAWKQGAGNTIYF | TRBJ1-3 | . | TRBD1 | TRBV30 | 13
TGCGCCAGCAGTGATAAAAGTGGCCCTAACTATGGCTACACCTTC | CASSDKSGPNYGYTF | TRBJ1-2 | . | . | TRBV10-2 | 15
TGTGCCAGTACCCCCCATCCCCAAGAGGGTGGCTACACCTTC | CASTPHPQEGGYTF | TRBJ1-2 | . | . | TRBV19 | 14
TGTGCCAGCAGCTACCGGACAGGGGACTATGGCTACACCTTC | CASSYRTGDYGYTF | TRBJ1-2 | . | TRBD1 | TRBV7-9 | 14
TGTGCCAGCAGTGACTACAGCTATAGCAATCAGCCCCAGCATTTT | CASSDYSYSNQPQHF | TRBJ1-5 | . | . | TRBV2 | 15
TGTGCCAGCAGTTACTCGGTGGGACAGCTCACTAATGAAAAACTGTTTTTT | CASSYSVGQLTNEKLFF | TRBJ1-4 | few | TRBD1 | TRBV6-2/TRBV6-3 | 17
TGTGCCAGCAGCTTAACAGACAGGACCGGGGAGCTGTTTTTT | CASSLTDRTGELFF | TRBJ2-2 | once | . | TRBV7-3 | 14
TGTGCCAGCAGTCCCGGGGGGAGCGGGGGACCGAGCACAGATACGCAGTATTTT | CASSPGGSGGPSTDTQYF | TRBJ2-3 | . | TRBD2 | TRBV4-2 | 18
TGTGCCAGCAGCCCCCCGGGGGTCCCGGGAGAGACCCAGTACTTC | CASSPPGVPGETQYF | TRBJ2-5 | . | . | TRBV5-4 | 15
TGTGCCACCAGCAGAGATATCCTAGCGGGGGGCCTCACGAACACCGGGGAGCTGTTTTTT | CATSRDILAGGLTNTGELFF | TRBJ2-2 | . | TRBD2 | TRBV15 | 20